Below, one T cell receptor beta chain is given with its context. Here immunoSEQ multiplex PCR was the method, and the copy in TCRdb shows in-frame clones only, minus some. This table has approximately 250,000 clones, approximately 80% appearing once. This specimen comes from a study of blood T cell repertoires in COVID-19. As for the study in general: The analysed material was cDNA or gDNA that came from T cells, B-cell-depleted T cells, or PBMCs.

V trimming: 2 bases; J trimming: 9 bases; junction bases outside the gene matches: 15. CDR3 length: 18 residues. Germline CDR1 SEHNR, CDR2 FQNEAQ (reference sequence). J is TRBJ2-1 and V is TRBV7-9; 11 nucleotides align to TRBD2. Sequences were obtained from PBMCs or T cells enriched from blood (not recorded which). This receptor was obtained from a man between 35 and 55 years old who had recovered from COVID-19. CDR3 residues: CASSLPLPLTSGVSEQFF. In DNA form, the CDR3 reads TGTGCCAGCAGCTTACCCCTGCCCTTGACTAGCGGGGTCTCTGAGCAGTTCTTC.